This T cell receptor (beta chain) was recorded in a study of beta chain features in type 1 diabetes. Study-wide results and limits: Patients' naive, central memory and Treg TCRB repertoires seemed closer to one another than those of healthy donors. Insertions were fewer and deletions more numerous at VDJ junctions in type 1 diabetes patients. Still unanswered here is whether HLA type influences TCRB rearrangement.

Of the isolated RNA, all was reverse transcribed, and so the sequenced material was expressed TCRB transcripts. The repertoire was sequenced with immunoSEQ multiplex PCR; TCRdb's copy has only in-frame clones and lacks some. The sample has about 140,000 clones, about 9.1% seen once. All sorted populations exceeded 95% purity. The V gene's germline CDR1 is SGDLS and CDR2 YYNGEE. This CDR3 contains 15 residues. The V end was cut by 3 bases, the J end by 1 base, with 13 bases between. This clone was found a few times. Its antigen is still unknown. The origin of this receptor is a woman in her thirties or forties in good health. Sequencing used central memory CD4+ T cells from blood. The rearrangement uses TRBV9 and TRBJ1-1, with D possibly TRBD1 on 6 matching bases. The CDR3 loop reads CASSAAGTPNTEAFF. DNA of the CDR3: TGTGCCAGCAGCGCAGCGGGGACACCGAACACTGAAGCTTTCTTT.